Listed below are T cell receptor beta chains from one sample, sequenced in a study of blood T cell repertoires in COVID-19. TCRdb's copy holds only in-frame clones and misses some; the assay was immunoSEQ multiplex PCR. The table has 120,000 to 150,000 clones, roughly 84% seen once; the top ten hold roughly 4%. The sequenced sample was PBMCs or T cells enriched from blood (not recorded which). These receptors all stem from a man in his fifties in a cohort exposed to, infected with or recovered from COVID-19 (not recorded which). CDR3s include the opening cysteine and the closing phenylalanine or tryptophan. The order of the fields is D gene, V gene, J gene, clone size, CDR3 protein, CDR3 DNA. D genes are given only for firm matches. Some rows mark clone size as missing; the rest say once, few, many or name a class of expanded clone.

D: NA
V: TRBV5-6
J: TRBJ1-1
size: NA
CDR3: CASSPGSWNTEAFF
DNA: TGTGCCAGCAGCCCAGGCTCCTGGAACACTGAAGCTTTCTTT

D: NA
V: TRBV10-1
J: TRBJ1-1
size: NA
CDR3: CASSHLEGTEAFF
DNA: TGCGCCAGCAGTCATTTAGAGGGCACTGAAGCTTTCTTT

D: NA
V: TRBV5-1
J: TRBJ1-2
size: NA
CDR3: CASSRGGPGGYTF
DNA: TGCGCCAGCAGCCGGGGGGGCCCCGGGGGCTACACCTTC

D: NA
V: TRBV19
J: TRBJ1-4
size: NA
CDR3: CASSTSGGSNEKLFF
DNA: TGTGCCAGTAGTACAAGCGGGGGAAGTAATGAAAAACTGTTTTTT

D: TRBD1
V: TRBV7-3
J: TRBJ1-1
size: NA
CDR3: CASSSTGANTEAFF
DNA: TGTGCCAGCAGCTCGACAGGGGCTAACACTGAAGCTTTCTTT

D: NA
V: TRBV30
J: TRBJ1-2
size: NA
CDR3: CAWRGAYGYTF
DNA: TGTGCCTGGAGGGGAGCCTATGGCTACACCTTC

D: TRBD2
V: TRBV10-2
J: TRBJ2-3
size: NA
CDR3: CASSAPGSGGNTYTDTQYF
DNA: TGCGCCAGCAGTGCACCAGGGAGCGGGGGGAATACTTACACAGATACGCAGTATTTT

D: TRBD1
V: TRBV9
J: TRBJ1-3
size: NA
CDR3: CASRAQGASGNTIYF
DNA: TGTGCCAGCAGAGCTCAGGGGGCATCTGGAAACACCATATATTTT

D: TRBD1
V: TRBV28
J: TRBJ1-3
size: NA
CDR3: CASSYREGLGTGGRNTIYF
DNA: TGTGCCAGCAGTTACCGAGAGGGACTTGGGACAGGGGGCAGAAACACCATATATTTT

D: NA
V: TRBV18
J: TRBJ1-5
size: once
CDR3: CASSPGAADQPQHF
DNA: TGTGCCAGCTCACCAGGAGCAGCTGATCAGCCCCAGCATTTT